This TCR beta chain was obtained from a study of response to subunit inactivated influenza vaccine (dated by TCRdb to the late 2010s). About the study as a whole: The study used deep quantitative T cell receptor repertoire profiling to track responses to a trivalent subunit inactivated influenza vaccine.

Receptor libraries were prepared by RT-PCR. The sequencer was an Illumina HiSeq 2500. Clones were called with MiXCR by TCRdb after fastp trimmed the public reads at Q25, and only in-frame beta chains were retained. Each entry merges the rows of one CDR3 protein and shows their most common DNA and genes. This sample holds 400,000 to 550,000 distinct CDR3 sequences; around 25% were observed only once. Jointly, the top ten make up approximately 2% of the sample. Results and caveats for the whole study, not just this receptor: The authors suggested that each seasonal influenza vaccination may recruit only a limited number of new T cells.

Counted from cysteine to phenylalanine, this CDR3 has 21 amino acids. Only the CDR3 DNA is retained, 63 bases long and in frame from the first base. The junction shows trimming of 4 bases on V and 0 bases on J, and the gene matches do not reach 16 bases of it. Per the germline V gene, KGHDR is the CDR1 and SFDVKD is the CDR2. In its sample, this clonotype was seen a few times. The specificity of this receptor is unknown. There are no base qualities to consult, and no much larger clone falls within one base. This receptor was taken from a man aged 50-60 years who received an inactivated influenza vaccine. Donor details come from another sample of the same person, matched by shared clones. The chain is made from TRBV24-1 and TRBJ2-1; TRBD2 agrees with 11 junctional bases. Specimen: CD4+ T cells sorted from PBMCs, collected roughly 5 days after vaccination. The DNA sequence reads TGTGCCACCAGTGACCCGAGAGGAGTGACTAGCGGGGCAAGCTCCTACAATGAGCAGTTCTTC. The encoded protein is CATSDPRGVTSGASSYNEQFF.